This TCR beta chain is drawn from a study of blood T cell repertoires in COVID-19. The junction had 2 bases not matched to a gene; V was cut back by 4 bases and J by 1 base. The length of the CDR3 is 14 residues. CDR1 MDHEN and CDR2 SYDVKM come from the germline V gene. Sequencing was performed with immunoSEQ multiplex PCR; in TCRdb, only in-frame clones are kept and a portion is missing. The table includes approximately 270,000 clones, 80% to 90% detected once. The chain combines TRBV28 with TRBJ1-1; 8 bases fit TRBD1. The TCR was taken from a woman in her twenties or thirties with acute COVID-19. Sequencing was carried out using PBMCs or T cells enriched from blood (not recorded which). CDR3 residues: CASSSGGWNTEAFF. The CDR3, as DNA: TGTGCCAGCAGTTCAGGGGGCTGGAACACTGAAGCTTTCTTT.